A selection of T cell receptor beta chains follows, all from one sample in a study of shared clonotypes between healthy human individuals. Clones were sequenced by immunoSEQ multiplex PCR, and TCRdb holds only the in-frame ones, with some missing. Found here are about 2.3 million clones, 80% to 95% of them singletons; the top ten hold 0.37%. Source material: naive CD4+ T cells from PBMCs. These TCRs come from a man aged 18 to 30 in good health. Some clones in this sample may be carry-over from other donors' samples. The CDR3 runs from the conserved cysteine through the conserved F or W. Fields, in order: D gene, clone size, CDR3 length, J gene, V gene, CDR3 protein, CDR3 DNA. A D gene is named only where the DNA matches it firmly. Only part of the rows carry a size: once, few, many, or a class if the clone is expanded.

>TRBD1|NA|15|TRBJ2-6|TRBV25-1
CASQTGGAGANVLTF
TGTGCCAGCCAGACAGGGGGCGCTGGGGCCAACGTCCTGACTTTC
>TRBD2|NA|12|TRBJ2-7|TRBV7-2
CASSLASGSQYF
TGTGCCAGCAGCTTGGCTAGCGGGAGCCAGTACTTC
>TRBD1|NA|13|TRBJ1-2|TRBV6-1
CASVPDRVGGYTF
TGTGCCAGCGTCCCGGACAGGGTGGGGGGCTACACCTTC
>TRBD1|NA|14|TRBJ2-2|TRBV4-2
CASSFRQGSGELFF
TGTGCCAGCAGCTTTCGACAGGGTTCCGGGGAGCTGTTTTTT
>NA|NA|13|TRBJ1-2|TRBV19
CASSIVALYGYTF
TGTGCCAGTAGTATTGTCGCCCTCTATGGCTACACCTTC
>NA|few|12|TRBJ2-7|TRBV4-1
CASSRLGYEQYF
TGCGCCAGCAGCCGTTTGGGCTACGAGCAGTACTTC
>NA|NA|15|TRBJ2-7|TRBV10-3
CAISESGVPSYEQYF
TGTGCCATCAGTGAGTCGGGGGTTCCCTCCTACGAGCAGTACTTC
>NA|NA|21|TRBJ1-3|TRBV19
CASSTLKVGGLHPISGNTIYF
TGTGCCAGTAGTACCCTCAAGGTAGGGGGGCTGCATCCTATCTCTGGAAACACCATATATTTT
>TRBD2|NA|18|TRBJ2-1|TRBV4-2
CASSQDLWTSGVYNEQFF
TGTGCCAGCAGCCAAGACCTATGGACTAGCGGGGTCTACAATGAGCAGTTCTTC
>NA|NA|14|TRBJ2-5|TRBV11-2
CASSLDPLSETQYF
TGTGCCAGCAGCTTAGATCCACTGAGTGAGACCCAGTACTTC
>TRBD2|NA|15|TRBJ2-5|TRBV18
CASSPTSGSGETQYF
TGTGCCAGCTCACCAACTAGCGGGAGCGGTGAGACCCAGTACTTC
>NA|NA|13|TRBJ1-3|TRBV9
CASSVQGWNTIYF
TGTGCCAGCAGCGTGCAGGGTTGGAACACCATATATTTT
>NA|NA|11|TRBJ1-5|TRBV5-8
CASSLRGPQHF
TGTGCCAGCAGCTTGAGAGGGCCCCAGCATTTT
>TRBD1|NA|15|TRBJ1-2|TRBV4-1
CASSSGGQGAEGYTF
TGCGCCAGCAGCTCAGGGGGACAGGGGGCGGAAGGCTACACCTTC
>TRBD1|NA|14|TRBJ2-7|TRBV6-5
CASSRDRDSYEQYF
TGTGCCAGCAGTCGGGACAGGGACTCCTACGAGCAGTACTTC
>NA|NA|16|TRBJ1-2|TRBV7-2
CASSPNGVGSYYGYTF
TGTGCCAGCAGCCCTAATGGTGTAGGGTCCTACTATGGCTACACCTTC
>NA|NA|16|TRBJ2-3|TRBV7-8
CASSLVGAGSTDTQYF
TGTGCCAGCAGCCTAGTGGGGGCGGGTAGCACAGATACGCAGTATTTT
>NA|NA|15|TRBJ2-3|TRBV7-9
CASSLGQVGPDTQYF
TGTGCCAGCAGCTTAGGGCAGGTAGGACCAGATACGCAGTATTTT
>TRBD2|NA|16|TRBJ2-7|TRBV4-1
CASSQAGTTLAYEQYF
TGCGCCAGCAGCCAAGCAGGGACTACACTAGCATACGAGCAGTACTTC
>NA|once|22|TRBJ1-5|TRBV2
CASSVSPKVQGRAIYSNQPQHF
TGTGCCAGCAGTGTATCGCCGAAAGTACAGGGCCGCGCAATTTATAGCAATCAGCCCCAGCATTTT
>NA|NA|13|TRBJ2-7|TRBV27
CASWDGYHYEQYF
TGTGCCAGCTGGGATGGATATCACTACGAGCAGTACTTC
>TRBD2|NA|17|TRBJ2-1|TRBV14
CASSQGGLAGFYNEQFF
TGTGCCAGCAGCCAAGGTGGACTAGCGGGATTCTACAATGAGCAGTTCTTC
>NA|once|16|TRBJ2-1|TRBV5-1
CASSTGNTHQNNEQFF
TGCGCCAGCAGCACGGGGAACACTCACCAAAACAATGAGCAGTTCTTC
>NA|NA|13|TRBJ2-3|TRBV7-3
CASSLTGLDTQYF
TGTGCCAGCAGCTTAACAGGGCTAGATACGCAGTATTTT
>TRBD1|NA|13|TRBJ1-1|TRBV19
CASSIGQGDEAFF
TGTGCCAGTAGTATAGGACAGGGGGATGAAGCTTTCTTT
>NA|NA|13|TRBJ1-2|TRBV10-3
CAIGRDALDGYTF
TGTGCCATCGGACGGGACGCGCTGGATGGCTACACCTTC
>TRBD1|NA|14|TRBJ2-7|TRBV7-9
CASSLAGTGYEQYF
TGTGCCAGCAGCTTAGCCGGGACAGGCTACGAGCAGTACTTC
>TRBD2|NA|18|TRBJ2-7|TRBV14
CASSQDSSWGRERNEQYF
TGTGCCAGCAGCCAAGATTCATCCTGGGGGAGGGAGCGGAACGAGCAGTACTTC
>NA|once|14|TRBJ2-1|TRBV28
CASSGIGSYNEQFF
TGTGCCAGCAGCGGAATCGGCTCCTACAATGAGCAGTTCTTC
>NA|NA|13|TRBJ2-3|TRBV5-1
CASSFDRADTQYF
TGCGCCAGCAGCTTTGACAGAGCAGATACGCAGTATTTT
>NA|NA|13|TRBJ2-3|TRBV30
CAWTGESTDTQYF
TGTGCCTGGACTGGGGAGAGCACAGATACGCAGTATTTT
>NA|NA|15|TRBJ2-1|TRBV6-5
CASSSGRIASSEQFF
TGTGCCAGCAGTTCGGGCAGGATAGCATCTAGTGAGCAGTTCTTC